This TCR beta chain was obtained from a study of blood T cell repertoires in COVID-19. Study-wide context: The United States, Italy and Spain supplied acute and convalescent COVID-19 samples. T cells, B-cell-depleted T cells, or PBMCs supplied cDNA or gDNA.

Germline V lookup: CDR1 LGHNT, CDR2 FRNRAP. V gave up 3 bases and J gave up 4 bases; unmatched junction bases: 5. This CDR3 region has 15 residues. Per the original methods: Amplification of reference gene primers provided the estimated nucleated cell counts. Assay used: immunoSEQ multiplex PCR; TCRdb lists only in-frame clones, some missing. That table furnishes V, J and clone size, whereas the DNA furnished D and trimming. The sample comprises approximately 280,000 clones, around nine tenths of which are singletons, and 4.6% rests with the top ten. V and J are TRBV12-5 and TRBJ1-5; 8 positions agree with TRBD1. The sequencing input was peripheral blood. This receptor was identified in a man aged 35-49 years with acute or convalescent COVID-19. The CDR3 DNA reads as TGTGCTAGTGGTTTCAGGGGGCAGGGAAATCAGCCCCAGCATTTT. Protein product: CASGFRGQGNQPQHF.